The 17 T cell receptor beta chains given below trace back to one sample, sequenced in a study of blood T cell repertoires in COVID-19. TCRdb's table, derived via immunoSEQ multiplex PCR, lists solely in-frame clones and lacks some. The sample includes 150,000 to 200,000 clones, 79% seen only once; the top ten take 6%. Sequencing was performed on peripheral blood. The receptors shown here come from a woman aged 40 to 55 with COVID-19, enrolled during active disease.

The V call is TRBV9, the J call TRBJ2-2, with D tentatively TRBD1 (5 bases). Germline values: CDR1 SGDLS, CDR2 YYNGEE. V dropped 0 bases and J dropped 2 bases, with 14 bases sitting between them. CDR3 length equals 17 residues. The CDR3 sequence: CASSVAGWGSNTGELFF. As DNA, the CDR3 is TGTGCCAGCAGCGTAGCAGGGTGGGGCAGTAACACCGGGGAGCTGTTTTTT. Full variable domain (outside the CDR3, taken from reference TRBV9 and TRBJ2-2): DSGVTQTPKHLITATGQRVTLRCSPRSGDLSVYWYQQSLDQGLQFLIQYYNGEERAKGNILERFSAQQFPDLHSELNLSSLELGDSALYFCASSVAGWGSNTGELFFGEGSRLTVL.

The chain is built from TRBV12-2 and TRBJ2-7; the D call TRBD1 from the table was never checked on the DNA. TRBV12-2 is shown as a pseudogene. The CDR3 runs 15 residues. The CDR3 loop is CASRSRGQFPYEQYF. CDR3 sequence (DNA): TGTGCAAGTCGCTCCCGGGGACAGTTCCCCTACGAGCAGTACTTC.

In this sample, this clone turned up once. The CDR3 nucleotides are TGTGCCAGTAGTATATTGGCGGGAGGGAGGTCCTACGAGCAGTACTTC. Translated, it gives CASSILAGGRSYEQYF. The gene calls are TRBV19 and TRBJ2-7; 9 positions match TRBD2. This CDR3 spans 16 amino acids. The germline CDR1 and CDR2 sequences are LNHDA and SQIVND (reference sequence). With V trimmed by 2 bases and J by 1 base, 6 bases remained unmatched.

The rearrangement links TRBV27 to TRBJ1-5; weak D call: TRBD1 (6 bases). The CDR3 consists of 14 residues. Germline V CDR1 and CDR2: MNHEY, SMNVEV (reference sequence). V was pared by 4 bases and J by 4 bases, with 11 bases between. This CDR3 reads CASSYTGNNQPQHF. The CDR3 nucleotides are TGTGCCAGCAGTTATACAGGGAATAATCAGCCCCAGCATTTT.

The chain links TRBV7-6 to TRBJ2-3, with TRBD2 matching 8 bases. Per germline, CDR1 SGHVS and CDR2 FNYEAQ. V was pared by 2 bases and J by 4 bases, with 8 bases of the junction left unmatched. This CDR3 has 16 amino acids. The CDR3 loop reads CASSLRAAGGADTQYF. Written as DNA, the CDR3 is TGTGCCAGCAGCTTAAGGGCGGCGGGGGGCGCAGATACGCAGTATTTT.

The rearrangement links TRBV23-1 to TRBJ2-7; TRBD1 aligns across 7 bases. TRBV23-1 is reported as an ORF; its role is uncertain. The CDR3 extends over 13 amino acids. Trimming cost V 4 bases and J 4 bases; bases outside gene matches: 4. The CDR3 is CASSPRGRYEQYF. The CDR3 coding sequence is TGCGCCAGCAGTCCGAGGGGGCGTTACGAGCAGTACTTC.

CDR3 DNA: TGTGCCAGCAGCTTCCAGGCTAACACTGAAGCTTTCTTT. This sequence encodes CASSFQANTEAFF. The rearrangement links TRBV5-8 to TRBJ1-1; D unresolved. The CDR3 is 13 residues long. With 2 bases removed from V and 2 bases from J, the gap between germline ends came to 7 bases. Looked up from germline, CDR1 is SGHTS and CDR2 is YDEGEE.

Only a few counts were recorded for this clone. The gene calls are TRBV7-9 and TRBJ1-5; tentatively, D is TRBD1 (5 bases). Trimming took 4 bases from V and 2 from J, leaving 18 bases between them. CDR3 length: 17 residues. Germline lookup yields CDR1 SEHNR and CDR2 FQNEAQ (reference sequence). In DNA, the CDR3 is TGTGCCAGCAGCTCGGACATCCCTATAGGTGGCAATCAGCCCCAGCATTTT. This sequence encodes CASSSDIPIGGNQPQHF.

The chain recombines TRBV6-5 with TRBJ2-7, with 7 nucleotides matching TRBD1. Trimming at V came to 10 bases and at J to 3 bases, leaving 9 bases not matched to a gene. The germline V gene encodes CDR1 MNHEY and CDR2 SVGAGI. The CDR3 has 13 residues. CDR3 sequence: CATKGAADYEQYF. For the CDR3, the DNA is TGTGCCACAAAGGGGGCCGCGGACTACGAGCAGTACTTC.

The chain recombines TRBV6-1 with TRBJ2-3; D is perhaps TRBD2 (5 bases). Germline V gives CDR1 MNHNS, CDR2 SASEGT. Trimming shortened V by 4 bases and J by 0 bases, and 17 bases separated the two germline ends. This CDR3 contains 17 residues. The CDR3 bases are TGTGCCAGCAGTGCCCTGGAGGAGAAGTCTAGCACAGATACGCAGTATTTT. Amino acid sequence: CASSALEEKSSTDTQYF.

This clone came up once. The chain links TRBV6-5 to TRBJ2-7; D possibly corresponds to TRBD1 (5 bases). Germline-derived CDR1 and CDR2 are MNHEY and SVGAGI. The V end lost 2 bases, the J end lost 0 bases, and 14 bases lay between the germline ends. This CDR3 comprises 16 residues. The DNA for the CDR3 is TGTGCCAGCAGTTACAGGAACAGGTCCAACTCCTACGAGCAGTACTTC. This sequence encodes CASSYRNRSNSYEQYF.

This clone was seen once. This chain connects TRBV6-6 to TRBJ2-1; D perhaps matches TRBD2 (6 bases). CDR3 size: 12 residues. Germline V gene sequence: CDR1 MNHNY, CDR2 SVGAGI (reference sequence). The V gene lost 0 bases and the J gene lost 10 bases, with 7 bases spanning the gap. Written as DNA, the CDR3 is TGTGCCAGCAGTTACTCGGAGGGGGAGCAGTTCTTC. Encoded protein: CASSYSEGEQFF.

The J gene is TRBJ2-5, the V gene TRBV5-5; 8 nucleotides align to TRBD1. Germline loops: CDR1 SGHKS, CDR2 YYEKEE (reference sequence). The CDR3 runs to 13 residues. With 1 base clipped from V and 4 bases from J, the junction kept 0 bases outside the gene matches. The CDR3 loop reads CASSLTGGETQYF. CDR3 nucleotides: TGTGCCAGCAGCTTGACAGGGGGAGAGACCCAGTACTTC. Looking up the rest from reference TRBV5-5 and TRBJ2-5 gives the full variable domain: DAGVTQSPTHLIKTRGQQVTLRCSPISGHKSVSWYQQVLGQGPQFIFQYYEKEERGRGNFPDRFSARQFPNYSSELNVNALLLGDSALYLCASSLTGGETQYFGPGTRLLVL.

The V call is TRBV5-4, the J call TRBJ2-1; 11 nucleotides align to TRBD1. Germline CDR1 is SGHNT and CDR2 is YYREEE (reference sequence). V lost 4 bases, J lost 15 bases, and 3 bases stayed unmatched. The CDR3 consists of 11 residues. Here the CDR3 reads CASSGTGGVFF. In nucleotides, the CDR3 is TGTGCCAGCAGCGGGACAGGGGGAGTGTTCTTC. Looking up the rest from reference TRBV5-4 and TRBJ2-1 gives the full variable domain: ETGVTQSPTHLIKTRGQQVTLRCSSQSGHNTVSWYQQALGQGPQFIFQYYREEENGRGNFPPRFSGLQFPNYSSELNVNALELDDSALYLCASSGTGGVFFGPGTRLTVL.

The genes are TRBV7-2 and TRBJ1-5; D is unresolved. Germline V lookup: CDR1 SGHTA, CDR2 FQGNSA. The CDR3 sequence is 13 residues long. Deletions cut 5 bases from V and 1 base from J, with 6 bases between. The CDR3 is CASSPRSNQPQHF. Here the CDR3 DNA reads TGTGCCAGCAGCCCACGGAGCAATCAGCCCCAGCATTTT.

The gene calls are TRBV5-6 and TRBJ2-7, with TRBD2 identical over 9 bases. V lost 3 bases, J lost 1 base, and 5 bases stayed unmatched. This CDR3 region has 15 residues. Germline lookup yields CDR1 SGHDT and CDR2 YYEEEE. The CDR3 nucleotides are TGTGCCAGCAGCTCACTAGCGGGCATATCCTACGAGCAGTACTTC. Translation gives CASSSLAGISYEQYF.

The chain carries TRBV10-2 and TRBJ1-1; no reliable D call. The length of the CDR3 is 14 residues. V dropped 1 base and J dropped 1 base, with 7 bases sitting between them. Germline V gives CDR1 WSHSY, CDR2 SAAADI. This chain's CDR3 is CASSEYRWNTEAFF. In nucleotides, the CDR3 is TGCGCCAGCAGTGAGTACAGATGGAACACTGAAGCTTTCTTT.